In this sample, the clone carrying this T cell receptor (beta chain) turned up a few times. In the authors' workflow: By means of reference gene primer amplification, nucleated cell counts were estimated. Method: immunoSEQ multiplex PCR; TCRdb's copy keeps in-frame clones and lacks some. V and J calls and clone size come straight from that table; D and trimming were deduced from the DNA. Of around 42,000 clones listed, 70% to 90% are singletons. This record belongs to a study of blood T cell repertoires in COVID-19. Looking at the study overall: Whether acute or convalescent, the COVID-19 samples came from the United States, Italy and Spain. T cells, B-cell-depleted T cells, or PBMCs supplied cDNA or gDNA.

The ends were cut back, 4 bases at V and 4 bases at J, with 9 bases in the middle. The CDR3 has 12 residues. Germline-derived CDR1 and CDR2 are SGDLS and YYNGEE. This clonotype was obtained from a human donor in a cohort sampled during active COVID-19. Sequenced material: peripheral blood. This chain uses TRBV9 with TRBJ2-7; TRBD2 might be the D (6 bases). The CDR3 DNA sequence: TGTGCCAGCAGCCTTGGGGGGTACGAGCAGTACTTC. Its protein product is CASSLGGYEQYF.